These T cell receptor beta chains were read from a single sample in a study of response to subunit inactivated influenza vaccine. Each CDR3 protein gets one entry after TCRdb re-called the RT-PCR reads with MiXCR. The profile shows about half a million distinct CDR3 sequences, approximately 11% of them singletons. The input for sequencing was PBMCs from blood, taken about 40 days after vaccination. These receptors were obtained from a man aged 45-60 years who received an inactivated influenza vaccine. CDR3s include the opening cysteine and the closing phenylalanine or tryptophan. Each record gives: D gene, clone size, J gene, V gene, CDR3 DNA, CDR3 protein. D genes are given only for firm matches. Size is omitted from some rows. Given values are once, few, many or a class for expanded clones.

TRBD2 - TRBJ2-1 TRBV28 TGTGCCAGCAGTTCCTCGACTAGCGGGAGTAGGTATGAGCAGTTCTTC CASSSSTSGSRYEQFF
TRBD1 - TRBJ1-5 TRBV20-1 TGCAGTGCTAGGCCAACAGGGGGGAGCAATCAGCCCCAGCATTTT CSARPTGGSNQPQHF
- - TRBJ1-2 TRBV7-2 TGTGCCAGCAGCTTGGGGCTTCCCGGCTATGGCTACACCTTC CASSLGLPGYGYTF
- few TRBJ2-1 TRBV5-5 TGTGCCAGCACCTTCGAGGGACCCTACAATGAGCAGTTCTTC CASTFEGPYNEQFF
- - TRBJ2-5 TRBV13 TGTGCCAGCAGCGGACCGGGACCGAGGCAAGAGACCCAGTACTTC CASSGPGPRQETQYF
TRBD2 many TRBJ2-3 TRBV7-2 TGTGCCAGCAGCTCCCCCCCTAGCGGGACAGATACGCAGTATTTT CASSSPPSGTDTQYF
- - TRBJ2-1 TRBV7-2 TGTGCCAGCAGCACCCGCTCGGCCCACGTCTCCTACAATGAGCAGTTCTTC CASSTRSAHVSYNEQFF
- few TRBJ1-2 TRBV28 TGTGCCAGCAGGGCCCCTGTGGGGCCTTTCTATGGCTACACCTTC CASRAPVGPFYGYTF
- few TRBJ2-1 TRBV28 TGTGCCAGCAGACAGGGTCATGAGCAGTTCTTC CASRQGHEQFF
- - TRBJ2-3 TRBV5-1 TGCGCCAGCAGCTCCGGGATTACGCGGAGCACAGATACGCAGTATTTT CASSSGITRSTDTQYF
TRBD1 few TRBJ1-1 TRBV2 TGTGCCAGCCGCAGGGGGCCGAACACTGAAGCTTTCTTT CASRRGPNTEAFF
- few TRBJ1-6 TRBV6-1 TGTGCCAGCAGCCAGGCGTGGAGACAGCTAAATTCACCCCTCCACTTT CASSQAWRQLNSPLHF
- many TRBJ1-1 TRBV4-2 TGTGCCAGCAGCCAAGGTCCGGGAATGAACACTGAAGCTTTCTTT CASSQGPGMNTEAFF
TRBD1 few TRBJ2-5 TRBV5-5 TGTGCCAGCAGCATGACTCCCGGACAGGCCAGGAAGACCCAGTACTTC CASSMTPGQARKTQYF
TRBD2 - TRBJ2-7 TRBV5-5 TGTGCCAGCAGCTTGGCCCCAGCGGGGGGCCGATCCTACGAGCAGTACTTC CASSLAPAGGRSYEQYF
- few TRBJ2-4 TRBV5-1 TGCGCCAGCAGCAATGAAGGGAACATTCAGTACTTC CASSNEGNIQYF
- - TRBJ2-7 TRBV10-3 TGTGCCATCAGTACACAGGGATACGAGCAGTACTTC CAISTQGYEQYF
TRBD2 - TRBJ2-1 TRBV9 TGTGCCAGCGGAAAAAGCGGGGCCTCCTACAATGAGCAGTTCTTC CASGKSGASYNEQFF
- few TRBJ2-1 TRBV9 TGTGCCAGCAGCGTTGGGGGCGGGACCGTACCAAGCTCCTACAATGAGCAGTTCTTC CASSVGGGTVPSSYNEQFF
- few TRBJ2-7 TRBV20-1 TGCAGTGCTAGGGACCGGATGGGGAAACACTACGAGCAGTACTTC CSARDRMGKHYEQYF
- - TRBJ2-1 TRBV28 TGTGCCAGCAGTTTAATGTCGAAGTTGACCTACAATGAGCAGTTCTTC CASSLMSKLTYNEQFF
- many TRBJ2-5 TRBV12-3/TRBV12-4 TGTGCCAGCAGTTTAAGGGAGAGACAAGAGACCCAGTACTTC CASSLRERQETQYF
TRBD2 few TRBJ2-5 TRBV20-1 TGCAGTGCCACGAGTACTAGCGGGAGAATTTCAGAGACCCAGTACTTC CSATSTSGRISETQYF
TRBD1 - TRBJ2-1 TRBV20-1 TGCAGTGCTAGAGATCTTAAGGGACAGGGTTACAATGAGCAGTTCTTC CSARDLKGQGYNEQFF
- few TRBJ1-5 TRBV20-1 TGCAGTGCTTACTCGGACTGGGCAGCCCAGCATTTT CSAYSDWAAQHF
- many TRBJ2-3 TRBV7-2 TGTGCCAGCAGCTTATGGGGGGAGGATACGCAGTATTTT CASSLWGEDTQYF
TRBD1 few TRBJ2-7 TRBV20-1 TGCAGTGCTAGAGATGAGGGACAGGGAATCTACGAGCAGTACTTC CSARDEGQGIYEQYF
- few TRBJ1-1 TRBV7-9 TGTGCCAGCAGCTTAGGGGGGGTAGGCACGAACACTGAAGCTTTCTTT CASSLGGVGTNTEAFF
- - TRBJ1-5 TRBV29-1 TGCAGCGTTGGGGAGACAGGTCCTAATCAGCCCCAGCATTTT CSVGETGPNQPQHF
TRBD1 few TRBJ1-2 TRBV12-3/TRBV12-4 TGTGCCAGCAGCCGCGGGACAGGGTTTTATGGCTACACCTTC CASSRGTGFYGYTF
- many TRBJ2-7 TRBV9 TGTGCCAGCAGCGTAGGAGCGGGCCATTCCTACGAGCAGTACTTC CASSVGAGHSYEQYF
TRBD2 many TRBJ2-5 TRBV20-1 TGCAGTGCTAGAACACTAGCGGGAGGGGCGACCCAGTACTTC CSARTLAGGATQYF
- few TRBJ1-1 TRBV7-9 TGTGCCAGCAGCTCCCAGGTGGGCAGGGAAGCTTTCTTT CASSSQVGREAFF
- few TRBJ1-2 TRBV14 TGTGCCAGCAGCCAAGCAACCTATGGCTACACCTTC CASSQATYGYTF
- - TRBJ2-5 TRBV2 TGTGCCAGCAGTGAAGCGCAGGGGAGGCAAGAGACCCAGTACTTC CASSEAQGRQETQYF
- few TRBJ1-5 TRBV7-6 TGTGCCAGCAGCTCCGGGACCCTCGGGGTGGCCCAGCATTTT CASSSGTLGVAQHF
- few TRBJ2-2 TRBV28 TGTGCCAGCAGCGGGTCCAATGGGAACACCGGGGAGCTGTTTTTT CASSGSNGNTGELFF
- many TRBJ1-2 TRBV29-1 TGCAGCGTTGAATGGGGTTATGGCTACACCTTC CSVEWGYGYTF
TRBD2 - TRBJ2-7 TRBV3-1 TGTGCCAGCAGCCACCTAGCGGGGGGGCCTCACGAGCAGTACTTC CASSHLAGGPHEQYF